This entry concerns a single TCR beta chain. Its antigen is undetermined. This specimen belongs to a study of graft-versus-host responses after intestinal transplantation. Background on the study: Once they had received anti-thymocyte globulin induction, all recipients took tacrolimus and steroids for about three years.

Measured with immunoSEQ multiplex PCR; TCRdb has only the in-frame clones, and not every one. The sample records about 120,000 clones, roughly 91% being singletons. General study points: Detected in recipient marrow were GvH clones, some of which were first observed in ileum or blood. High graft-versus-host to host-versus-graft clonal ratios were seen in allografts of patients with graft-donor T cell macrochimerism.

The CDR3 covers 17 residues. Germline-derived CDR1 and CDR2 are SEHNR and FQNEAQ (reference sequence). Germline trimming cut 0 bases from V and 5 bases from J; bases unmatched to any gene: 5. The chain is built from TRBV7-9 and TRBJ1-4, with 11 bases fitting TRBD1. The material sequenced was unstimulated CD4+ T cells sorted from spleen or lymph node cells, taken before intestinal transplant. The receptor's source is a human donor who received an intestinal transplant. The CDR3 DNA is TGTGCCAGCAGCTTAGCCTGGGGGACAGGGGGGAATGAAAAACTGTTTTTT. Translated, it gives CASSLAWGTGGNEKLFF.